Listed below are T cell receptor beta chains from one sample, sequenced in a study of CD8 T cells in ankylosing spondylitis. TCRdb used MiXCR to reprocess the 5' RACE reads, holding one entry per CDR3 protein. The sample records about 210,000 distinct CDR3 sequences, roughly 6.6% being singletons. Sequences were obtained from blood, either unsorted or a sorted T cell fraction (not recorded which). All receptors come from a male donor with ankylosing spondylitis. Each CDR3 is given with its conserved first and last residue. The order of the fields is CDR3 length, D gene, V gene, J gene, clone size, CDR3 DNA, CDR3 protein. The D gene is left open where the match is weak. Clone size is not always given. Where it is, it says once, few, many or a class for expanded clones.

>13|NA|TRBV20-1|TRBJ2-7|many
TGCAGTGCTAGAGTGAGCGGAAGAGGCGAGCAGTACTTC
CSARVSGRGEQYF
>15|NA|TRBV7-9|TRBJ1-1|many
TGTGCCAGCAGCCCGAGGGGGGCTGGGAACACTGAAGCTTTCTTT
CASSPRGAGNTEAFF
>11|NA|TRBV5-6|TRBJ2-5|many
TGTGCCAGCAGCTTCGATGAGACCCAGTACTTC
CASSFDETQYF
>12|NA|TRBV7-9|TRBJ2-1|many
TGTGCCAGCAGCTTAACCCTGGATGAGCAGTTCTTC
CASSLTLDEQFF
>13|TRBD1|TRBV7-9|TRBJ1-2|many
TGTGCCAGCAGCGAGACAGGGGGCGGCGGCTACACCTTC
CASSETGGGGYTF
>16|TRBD2|TRBV28|TRBJ2-7|many
TGTGCCAGCAGTTTACCTTCTAGCGGGAACACCTACGAGCAGTACTTC
CASSLPSSGNTYEQYF
>15|NA|TRBV7-9|TRBJ1-4|NA
TGTGCCAGCAGCTTCGAGGGGGAAGGGAATGAAAAACTGTTTTTT
CASSFEGEGNEKLFF
>16|TRBD1|TRBV7-9|TRBJ2-3|NA
TGTGCCAGCAGCCCCGGGACAGCCTCTAGCACAGATACGCAGTATTTT
CASSPGTASSTDTQYF
>14|NA|TRBV29-1|TRBJ1-1|NA
TGCAGCGCCGTCGGGGGGGCAAGTGGGACTGAAGCTTTCTTT
CSAVGGASGTEAFF
>15|NA|TRBV11-2|TRBJ2-3|many
TGTGCCAGCAGTCTACTAGGGGAACTCACAGATACGCAGTATTTT
CASSLLGELTDTQYF
>16|NA|TRBV2|TRBJ2-3|many
TGTGCCAGCAGTGCCCTGGGCAGGACTAGCACAGATACGCAGTATTTT
CASSALGRTSTDTQYF
>11|NA|TRBV27|TRBJ2-1|NA
TGTGCCAGCAGTTTTGCGGATGAGCAGTTCTTC
CASSFADEQFF
>14|NA|TRBV7-9|TRBJ1-1|many
TGTGCCAGCAGCCCCCCCCTGCAAAACACTGAAGCTTTCTTT
CASSPPLQNTEAFF
>12|NA|TRBV29-1|TRBJ2-7|NA
TGCAGCGTTGTAGGGGGGATCTACGAGCAGTACTTC
CSVVGGIYEQYF
>17|TRBD2|TRBV7-6|TRBJ2-1|few
TGTGCCAGCAGCTGGGTCGTAGCGGGGGGTTCCTACAATGAGCAGTTCTTC
CASSWVVAGGSYNEQFF
>16|NA|TRBV9|TRBJ1-1|many
TGTGCCAGCAGCTCCCGCCAGGCGGGGATGAACACTGAAGCTTTCTTT
CASSSRQAGMNTEAFF
>14|NA|TRBV3-1|TRBJ2-1|few
TGTGCCAGCAGCCAAGCGGGAGAGGTAGATGAGCAGTTCTTC
CASSQAGEVDEQFF
>13|TRBD1|TRBV20-1|TRBJ2-7|NA
TGCAGTGCTCCCGGGACAGGGATCTACGAGCAGTACTTC
CSAPGTGIYEQYF
>16|NA|TRBV5-1|TRBJ2-1|many
TGCGCCAGCAGCTTGGATGGGGCTGTCTCCTACAATGAGCAGTTCTTC
CASSLDGAVSYNEQFF
>18|NA|TRBV5-5|TRBJ1-2|many
TGTGCCAGCAGCTTGTCCAGACCATCCCGGAGGCCTATCTATGGCTACACCTTC
CASSLSRPSRRPIYGYTF
>13|TRBD1|TRBV6-2/TRBV6-3|TRBJ1-2|many
TGTGCCAGCAGTTACACAGGGGAGGTTGGCTACACCTTC
CASSYTGEVGYTF
>13|TRBD2|TRBV13|TRBJ2-1|many
TGTGCCAGCAGCCCCCTAGCGGACAATGAGCAGTTCTTC
CASSPLADNEQFF
>15|NA|TRBV4-3|TRBJ2-7|many
TGCGCCAGCAGCCAAGACAGGGACTTTTCCTACGAGCAGTACTTC
CASSQDRDFSYEQYF
>11|NA|TRBV6-2/TRBV6-3|TRBJ2-5|NA
TGTGCCGCTCGGGGACAAGAGACCCAGTACTTC
CAARGQETQYF
>16|TRBD2|TRBV28|TRBJ2-7|many
TGTGCCAGCAGTTTGTCTATGGCGGGGGGGCTCGACGAGCAGTACTTC
CASSLSMAGGLDEQYF
>14|NA|TRBV27|TRBJ2-3|NA
TGTGCCAGCAGTTTAACGGACTTCACAGATACGCAGTATTTT
CASSLTDFTDTQYF
>14|TRBD2|TRBV20-1|TRBJ2-1|many
TGCAGTGCCCGGGGACTAGCGGCCTACAATGAGCAGTTCTTC
CSARGLAAYNEQFF
>11|NA|TRBV7-2|TRBJ2-1|many
TGTGCCAGCAGCTTTAGGGATGAGCAGTTCTTC
CASSFRDEQFF
>18|TRBD1|TRBV7-4|TRBJ1-2|NA
TGTGCCAGCACCCCAATAGGGACAGACCAACCCCTTTACTATGGCTACACCTTC
CASTPIGTDQPLYYGYTF
>11|NA|TRBV5-1|TRBJ1-6|many
TGCGCCAGCAGCTCGGGACCGACCCTCCACTTT
CASSSGPTLHF
>15|NA|TRBV5-6|TRBJ1-1|many
TGTGCCAGCGGGGCGGACACGGCGATGAACACTGAAGCTTTCTTT
CASGADTAMNTEAFF
>11|TRBD2|TRBV20-1|TRBJ2-1|many
TGCAGTGCTGGACTAGCGGGAGTCTGGTTCTTC
CSAGLAGVWFF
>17|NA|TRBV9|TRBJ2-6|NA
TGTGCCAGCAGCGATGGGGACCACCCCCCTGGGGCCAACGTCCTGACTTTC
CASSDGDHPPGANVLTF
>17|NA|TRBV4-1|TRBJ2-7|many
TGCGCCAGCAGCCAAGAGGGTGGGGTCAGGAATTCCTACGAGCAGTACTTC
CASSQEGGVRNSYEQYF
>15|TRBD2|TRBV11-1|TRBJ2-1|few
TGTGCCAGCAGGGAACTAGCGGGGGGTTACAATGAGCAGTTCTTC
CASRELAGGYNEQFF
>12|NA|TRBV6-2/TRBV6-3|TRBJ2-2|many
TGTGCCAGCATATCAGGGTCCGGGGAGCTGTTTTTT
CASISGSGELFF
>16|TRBD2|TRBV7-9|TRBJ2-3|many
TGTGCCAGCAGCCCTGGACTAGCGGGGAGCACAGATACGCAGTATTTT
CASSPGLAGSTDTQYF
>13|NA|TRBV2|TRBJ2-3|NA
TGTGCCTGGGACTTCACTAGCACAGATACGCAGTATTTT
CAWDFTSTDTQYF
>14|NA|TRBV12-3/TRBV12-4|TRBJ2-5|few
TGTGCCAGCAGTTTTTCGGCTAGATTAGAGACCCAGTACTTC
CASSFSARLETQYF